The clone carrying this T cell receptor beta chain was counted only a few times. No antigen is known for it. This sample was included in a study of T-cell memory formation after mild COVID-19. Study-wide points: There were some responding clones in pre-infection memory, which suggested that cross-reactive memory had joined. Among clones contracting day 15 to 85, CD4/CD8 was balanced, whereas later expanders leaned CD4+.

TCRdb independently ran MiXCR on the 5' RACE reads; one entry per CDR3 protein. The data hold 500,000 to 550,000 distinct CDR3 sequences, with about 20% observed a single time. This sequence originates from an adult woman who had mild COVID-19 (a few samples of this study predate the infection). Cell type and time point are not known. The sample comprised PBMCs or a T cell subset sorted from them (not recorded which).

The CDR3 sequence: CASSPSLGRNTEAFF. In DNA form, the CDR3 reads TGCGCCAGCAGCCCCTCCCTCGGCAGGAACACTGAAGCTTTCTTT. The rearrangement joins TRBV5-1 to TRBJ1-1; D is unclear. V was cut by 4 bases and J by 1 base, with 14 bases left in between. The CDR3 is 15 residues long. Germline V gene data show CDR1 as SGHRS and CDR2 as YFSETQ.